These 13 T cell receptor beta chains were sequenced from one sample in a study of T cell responses to AZD1222 COVID-19 vaccine (dated by TCRdb to the early 2020s). Library preparation employed the immunoSEQ multiplex PCR assay. The clones in this table, taken by TCRdb from immuneACCESS, are in-frame only. Not every clone is retained; where verified, under half of the shortfall comes from an unresolved V gene, and the cause of the rest is unknown. This sample lists over 200,000 clones; approximately 94% were detected once. The ten largest clones take up around 1.8% of the sample. Read against the paper, the sample's time point label means: about 28 days (+/-7) after the second vaccine dose. The treatment or condition label of this sample denotes: meningococcal conjugate vaccine given as trial control. The sample in question was peripheral blood, obtained 28 days after the second dose of the MenACWY control vaccine. These receptors were obtained from an adult who received the MenACWY meningococcal vaccine as a control.

The chain is built from TRBV12-5 and TRBJ2-7; TRBD2 aligns across 7 bases. Germline assignment: CDR1 LGHNT and CDR2 FRNRAP. This CDR3 contains 13 residues. J was trimmed by 1 base and V by 11 bases; bases with no gene match: 8. Here the CDR3 reads CAGGGDSSYEQYF. The CDR3 DNA sequence: TGTGCTGGGGGGGGAGACAGTTCCTACGAGCAGTACTTC.

The chain is built from TRBV28 and TRBJ2-7; D gene unclear. CDR3 length equals 16 residues. Germline assignment: CDR1 MDHEN and CDR2 SYDVKM. Trimming left V 5 bases short and J 3 bases short, with 20 bases between. Here the CDR3 reads CASSKPGTHFLYEQYF. The CDR3 DNA follows: TGTGCCAGCAGTAAACCGGGCACTCACTTCCTCTACGAGCAGTACTTC.

The chain recombines TRBV20-1 with TRBJ2-3; 11 nucleotides match TRBD2. Trimming took 3 bases from V and 4 from J; bases not matched to a gene: 15. CDR3 length equals 18 residues. Germline CDR1 DFQATT, CDR2 SNEGSKA (reference sequence). CDR3 sequence reads: CSASLLAGVLTEPDTQYF. The CDR3 region has the DNA TGCAGTGCTAGTCTACTAGCGGGAGTCCTTACGGAGCCAGATACGCAGTATTTT.

The CDR3 here is CASSQALAGVEQYF. As DNA, the CDR3 is TGTGCCAGCAGCCAGGCCTTAGCGGGAGTCGAGCAGTACTTC. The chain recombines TRBV4-2 with TRBJ2-7, with 9 bases that match TRBD2. This CDR3 spans 14 amino acids. Germline V gene lookup returns CDR1 LGHNA and CDR2 YNFKEQ. V was pared by 3 bases and J by 6 bases, with 6 bases of the junction left unmatched.

The V gene is TRBV6-9, the J gene TRBJ1-5; no firm D call. The length of the CDR3 is 16 residues. Germline loops: CDR1 MNHGY, CDR2 SVAAGI. V dropped 2 bases and J dropped 2 bases, with 13 bases sitting between them. This CDR3 is CASSYTWRSGNQPQHF. The CDR3 coding sequence is TGTGCCAGCAGTTATACATGGAGGTCAGGCAATCAGCCCCAGCATTTT.

Notes on this clone: At the DNA level, this CDR3 is encoded by other sequences in the same sample as well. This chain connects TRBV27 to TRBJ1-6; maybe TRBD1 (5 bases). This CDR3 region has 13 residues. The germline gives CDR1 MNHEY, CDR2 SMNVEV (reference sequence). V was cut by 3 bases and J by 7 bases, with 7 bases left in between. CDR3 region: CASSFQGNSPLHF. DNA for the CDR3: TGTGCCAGCAGTTTCCAGGGAAATTCACCCCTCCACTTT.

This chain links TRBV11-2 with TRBJ1-4; D not resolved. CDR3 length: 15 residues. Germline CDR1 and CDR2: SGHAT and FQNNGV. Trimming shortened V by 5 bases and J by 9 bases, and 19 bases separated the two germline ends. This CDR3 is CASSNLAGSAKKLFF. The CDR3 DNA follows: TGTGCCAGCAGCAACCTGGCCGGGTCCGCTAAAAAACTGTTTTTT.

CDR3 in amino acids: CASNPAGGPYNEQFF. Here the CDR3 DNA reads TGTGCCAGCAATCCAGCGGGAGGGCCGTACAATGAGCAGTTCTTC. The chain combines TRBV28 with TRBJ2-1; TRBD2 agrees at 10 bases. Germline V gene data show CDR1 as MDHEN and CDR2 as SYDVKM. The V gene end was trimmed by 7 bases and the J gene end by 4 bases; junction bases not matched to a gene: 7. This CDR3 has 15 amino acids.

This sequence joins TRBV2 and TRBJ2-7; 9 nucleotides line up with TRBD1. The CDR3 totals 14 residues. From germline, CDR1 is SNHLY and CDR2 FYNNEI. Trimming removed 2 bases from V and 4 bases from J; junction bases left unmatched: 3. The CDR3 DNA sequence: TGTGCCAGCAGTGAAAGGGGGACAGGGTACGAGCAGTACTTC. It encodes CASSERGTGYEQYF.

The V gene is TRBV28, the J gene TRBJ2-1; D unresolved. V shed 3 bases and J shed 9 bases, with 6 bases lying between them. The CDR3 is made up of 11 amino acids. The germline V gene encodes CDR1 MDHEN and CDR2 SYDVKM. CDR3 DNA: TGTGCCAGCAGTTTCGTGGGTGAGCAGTTCTTC. Amino acids: CASSFVGEQFF.

The CDR3 here is CASTPTPTGGGGYTF. CDR3 sequence (DNA): TGTGCCAGCACCCCGACCCCGACAGGCGGAGGTGGCTACACCTTC. The chain employs TRBV27 and TRBJ1-2; D is perhaps TRBD1 (6 bases). Trimming stripped 7 bases from V and 7 bases from J, with 22 bases between. Germline V CDR1 and CDR2: MNHEY, SMNVEV (reference sequence). CDR3 length equals 15 residues.

The chain couples TRBV28 to TRBJ1-6; 7 nucleotides line up with TRBD1. Germline CDR1 and CDR2: MDHEN and SYDVKM. The CDR3 has 15 residues. V shed 4 bases and J 10 bases; nucleotides not matched to a gene: 10. The CDR3 nucleotides read TGTGCCAGCAGTTCGGGGGACAGACCGGCCTCACCCCTCCACTTT. Residues: CASSSGDRPASPLHF.

The genes are TRBV30 and TRBJ1-3, with D unclear. This CDR3 has 13 amino acids. V gave up 2 bases and J gave up 0 bases, with 5 bases separating them. Germline values: CDR1 GTSNPN, CDR2 SVGIG (reference sequence). The CDR3 DNA reads as TGTGCCTGGAGTAGGGTCTCTGGAAACACCATATATTTT. Protein sequence: CAWSRVSGNTIYF.